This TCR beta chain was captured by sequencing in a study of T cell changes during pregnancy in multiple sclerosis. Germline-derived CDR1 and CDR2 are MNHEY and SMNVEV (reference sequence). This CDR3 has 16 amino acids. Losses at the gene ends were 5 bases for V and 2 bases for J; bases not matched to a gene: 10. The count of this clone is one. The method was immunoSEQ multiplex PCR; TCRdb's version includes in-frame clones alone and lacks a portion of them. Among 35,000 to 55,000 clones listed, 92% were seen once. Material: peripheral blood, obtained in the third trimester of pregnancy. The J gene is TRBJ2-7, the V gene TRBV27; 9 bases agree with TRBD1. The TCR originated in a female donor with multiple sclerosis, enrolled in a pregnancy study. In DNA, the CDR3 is TGTGCCAGCAGTCCAAGACCGGGACAGGGTGCCTACGAGCAGTACTTC. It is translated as CASSPRPGQGAYEQYF.